Listed below are T cell receptor beta chains from one sample, sequenced in a study of blood T cell repertoires in COVID-19. Libraries were prepared by immunoSEQ multiplex PCR; TCRdb keeps only in-frame clonotypes and omits some of them. The sample holds 65,000 to 70,000 clones, over 60% seen once. The sample was peripheral blood. These TCRs come from a human donor in a cohort sampled during active COVID-19. Both conserved end residues are part of each CDR3. D genes are given only for firm matches. Clone size is given for some rows only: seen once, a few or many times, or a class if the clone is expanded.

TRBJ1-2 | TRBV7-2 | NA | few | TGTGCCAGCAAGGGAGGACAAACCTATGGCTACACCTTC | CASKGGQTYGYTF
TRBJ2-5 | TRBV2 | NA | many | TGTGCCAGCAGTGTAAAACGAGTGGAGACCCAGTACTTC | CASSVKRVETQYF
TRBJ1-1 | TRBV4-1 | NA | once | TGCGCCAGCAGCCCGGCGGCCAGGGTGAACACTGAAGCTTTCTTT | CASSPAARVNTEAFF
TRBJ2-5 | TRBV7-6 | TRBD1 | NA | TGTGCCAGCAGCCAGACAGGGGGCGTCGTGAAGACCCAGTACTTC | CASSQTGGVVKTQYF
TRBJ1-3 | TRBV6-1 | NA | NA | TGTGCCAGCAGTGAAGGATACTACTCTGGAAACACCATATATTTT | CASSEGYYSGNTIYF
TRBJ1-2 | TRBV24-1 | NA | NA | TGTGCCACCAGTGATCCTTATGGCTACACCTTC | CATSDPYGYTF
TRBJ2-1 | TRBV7-2 | TRBD2 | NA | TGTGCCAGCAGCGCCACTAGCGGGGGGGCCAGGGATGAGCAGTTCTTC | CASSATSGGARDEQFF
TRBJ1-3 | TRBV7-8 | NA | few | TGTGCCAGCAGCTTAAACAGGGTCTGGGACACCATATATTTT | CASSLNRVWDTIYF
TRBJ2-7 | TRBV11-2 | TRBD2 | NA | TGTGCCAGCAGCCCCGCCGAGGGACTAGCGGACTCCTACGAGCAGTACTTC | CASSPAEGLADSYEQYF
TRBJ2-5 | TRBV5-1 | TRBD1 | NA | TGCGCCAGCAGCCTGGACAGGGGAGATGGAGAGACCCAGTACTTC | CASSLDRGDGETQYF
TRBJ1-2 | TRBV28 | NA | NA | TGTGCCAGCAGTTCACGGGGAAAGGGCCATGGCTACACCTTC | CASSSRGKGHGYTF
TRBJ2-1 | TRBV4-2 | TRBD2 | NA | TGTGCCAGCAGCCTCCCTAGCGGGAACAATGAGCAGTTCTTC | CASSLPSGNNEQFF
TRBJ2-6 | TRBV10-2 | TRBD1 | NA | TGCGCCAGCAGACAGGGGGAGATCTCTGGGGCCAACGTCCTGACTTTC | CASRQGEISGANVLTF
TRBJ2-3 | TRBV2 | NA | NA | TGTGCCAGCAGTGAAGGCAGGGCGCAGTATTTT | CASSEGRAQYF
TRBJ2-7 | TRBV10-1 | TRBD2 | NA | TGCGCCAGCAGTTATACTAGCGGGCCCGACGAGCAGTACTTC | CASSYTSGPDEQYF
TRBJ2-2 | TRBV5-1 | NA | few | TGCGCCAGCAGCTCGCGGATGGACACCGGGGAGCTGTTTTTT | CASSSRMDTGELFF
TRBJ2-5 | TRBV11-2 | TRBD2 | NA | TGTGCCAGCACCCTTAGGGGATGGGCTAGCGGGGGGGCCGGAGAGACCCAGTACTTC | CASTLRGWASGGAGETQYF
TRBJ1-4 | TRBV15 | TRBD1 | once | TGTGCCACCAGCGGAGACAGGGGAACCCTTTTT | CATSGDRGTLF
TRBJ2-1 | TRBV11-2 | NA | NA | TGTGCCAGCAGCTTAGATGGGACGGACAGTGAGCAGTTCTTC | CASSLDGTDSEQFF
TRBJ2-5 | TRBV29-1 | NA | NA | TGCAGCGTTGAACTAGGAAAAGGACAAGAGACCCAGTACTTC | CSVELGKGQETQYF
TRBJ2-1 | TRBV24-1 | NA | NA | TGTGCCACCAGTGATCCCCCCGGACACCAAAACAATGAGCAGTTCTTC | CATSDPPGHQNNEQFF
TRBJ2-5 | TRBV20-1 | NA | NA | TGCAGTGCTAGAGATTTACTAGTGATCCACTTC | CSARDLLVIHF
TRBJ1-6 | TRBV6-6 | TRBD1 | once | TGTGCCAGCAGTCCTGGACAGGGAATCTATAATTCACCCCTCCACTTT | CASSPGQGIYNSPLHF
TRBJ2-1 | TRBV7-9 | TRBD1 | many | TGTGCCAGCAGCTTCCCGACTGCCGGGACAGGTCTGGAGGGACCTGAGCAGTTCTTC | CASSFPTAGTGLEGPEQFF
TRBJ1-1 | TRBV19 | NA | NA | TGTGCCAGTAGACAGGAGAACACTGAAGCTTTCTTT | CASRQENTEAFF
TRBJ1-4 | TRBV6-1 | NA | NA | TGTGCCAGCAGTGAGGGGGGGCCTAATGAAAAACTGTTTTTT | CASSEGGPNEKLFF
TRBJ2-2 | TRBV7-2 | TRBD1 | NA | TGTGCCAGCAGCTGGGGTAGGACAGGGACCGGGGAGCTGTTTTTT | CASSWGRTGTGELFF
TRBJ2-1 | TRBV7-2 | NA | once | TGTGCCAGCAGCCCGAGCCCAGGGTATGAGCAGTTCTTC | CASSPSPGYEQFF
TRBJ1-4 | TRBV11-2 | TRBD1 | NA | TGTGCCAGCAGCTCACAGGGGGCCGGAGAAAAACTGTTTTTT | CASSSQGAGEKLFF
TRBJ2-1 | TRBV19 | TRBD2 | NA | TGTGCCAGTAGTAGGGGACTAGCGGGGGACAATGAGCAGTTCTTC | CASSRGLAGDNEQFF
TRBJ2-5 | TRBV15 | NA | NA | TGTGCCACCAGCAGAGGTCGTAGGGACTTGGGGGGGGCCCGGGAGACCCAGTACTTC | CATSRGRRDLGGARETQYF
TRBJ1-2 | TRBV19 | NA | NA | TGTGCCAGTAGTCCCGCAGGGGACTATGGCTACACCTTT | CASSPAGDYGYTF
TRBJ2-7 | TRBV28 | TRBD2 | NA | TGTGCCAGCAACTCTCCGGGACAGACTAGCGGGGCCCCCTACGAGCAGTACTTC | CASNSPGQTSGAPYEQYF
TRBJ1-6 | TRBV7-9 | NA | NA | TGTGCCAGCAGCTTAGGGGCGGGAACAACTAATTCACCCCTCCACTTT | CASSLGAGTTNSPLHF
TRBJ2-5 | TRBV7-2 | TRBD2 | NA | TGTGCCAGCAGCGGGGCGGGGGGCCTCGGAGAGACCCAGTACTTC | CASSGAGGLGETQYF
TRBJ1-5 | TRBV6-2/TRBV6-3 | TRBD1 | NA | TGTGCCAGCAGTAGAGACAGGGGGCCGGGGAATTGGCCCCAGCATTTT | CASSRDRGPGNWPQHF
TRBJ2-5 | TRBV24-1 | NA | once | TGTGCCACCAGTGATGGCTCTCAAGAGACCCAGTACTTC | CATSDGSQETQYF
TRBJ2-1 | TRBV5-1 | TRBD2 | once | TGCGCCAGCAGCTCTAGCGGGACCGACAATGAGCAGTTCTTC | CASSSSGTDNEQFF
TRBJ2-3 | TRBV9 | TRBD2 | NA | TGTGCCAGCAGCGTAGATGTGGGCGGGGGAGAGGGCACAGATACGCAGTATTTT | CASSVDVGGGEGTDTQYF
TRBJ1-6 | TRBV5-1 | NA | NA | TGCGCCAGCAGCTTGTTATTTGGCAGTTTTTCACCCCTCCACTTT | CASSLLFGSFSPLHF
TRBJ2-4 | TRBV10-2 | TRBD1 | NA | TGCGCCAGCAGTGAGACCGATATCGGGACAGACAAAAACATTCAGTACTTC | CASSETDIGTDKNIQYF
TRBJ2-1 | TRBV9 | TRBD2 | NA | TGTGCCAGCAGCGTAGCTAGCGGACTAGCGGGAAAATTTAGCTCCTACAATGAGCAGTTCTTC | CASSVASGLAGKFSSYNEQFF
TRBJ2-3 | TRBV7-6 | NA | NA | TGTGCCAGCAGCTTAGGTCAGGGTCCCTCCACAGATACGCAGTATTTT | CASSLGQGPSTDTQYF
TRBJ2-2 | TRBV2 | NA | NA | TGTGCCAGCAGTGCGGGGATGGACACCGGGGAGCTGTTTTTT | CASSAGMDTGELFF
TRBJ2-3 | TRBV6-2/TRBV6-3 | NA | NA | TGTGCCAGCAGCAACACAGGGCAAAGAGATACGCAGTATTTT | CASSNTGQRDTQYF
TRBJ2-5 | TRBV28 | TRBD1 | NA | TGTGCCAGCAGTGGACAGGGAAGGGGAGGATTAGAGACCCAGTACTTC | CASSGQGRGGLETQYF
TRBJ1-2 | TRBV3-1/TRBV3-2 | NA | NA | TGTGCCAGCAGCCATAACAGGGCCAATGGCTACACCTTC | CASSHNRANGYTF
TRBJ2-7 | TRBV3-1/TRBV3-2 | NA | NA | TGTGCCAGCAGCCAAGATGGGGCCAGCAGGGAGCAGTACTTC | CASSQDGASREQYF
TRBJ2-3 | TRBV7-2 | TRBD2 | once | TGTGCCAGCAGCTTACGGGCGGGGGGCTATACCACAGATACGCAGTATTTT | CASSLRAGGYTTDTQYF
TRBJ1-1 | TRBV6-2/TRBV6-3 | NA | NA | TGTGCCAGCAGTTACACGCAGGGCAACACTGAAGCTTTCTTT | CASSYTQGNTEAFF
TRBJ1-2 | TRBV7-2 | TRBD1 | NA | TGTGCCAGCAGCGCTAACACAGGGGGCTATGGCTACACCTTC | CASSANTGGYGYTF
TRBJ1-5 | TRBV19 | TRBD1 | NA | TGTGCCAGTAGTACACAGGGGCCAATAAACAATCAGCCCCAGCATTTT | CASSTQGPINNQPQHF
TRBJ2-3 | TRBV28 | NA | NA | TGTGCCAGCAATGAGCCAGGGGAGCATACGCAGTATTTT | CASNEPGEHTQYF
TRBJ2-2 | TRBV6-5 | TRBD1 | NA | TGTGCCAGCAGTACGGGACAGATCACCGGGGAGCTGTTTTTT | CASSTGQITGELFF
TRBJ2-1 | TRBV4-2 | NA | NA | TGTGCCAGCAGCCAAGAGCGGACTTCCTACAATGAGCAGTTCTTC | CASSQERTSYNEQFF
TRBJ2-1 | TRBV2 | TRBD2 | NA | TGTGCCAGCAGTGAAGGGCGGGGGGCCTACAATGAGCAGTTCTTC | CASSEGRGAYNEQFF
TRBJ2-1 | TRBV7-8 | NA | NA | TGTGCCAGCAGCTTAGGATCCGTAGGGGGTGAGCAGTTCTTC | CASSLGSVGGEQFF
TRBJ2-2 | TRBV19 | NA | NA | TGTGCCAGTATCGGCCGTGGAGGTTTTGACACCGGGGAGCTGTTTTTT | CASIGRGGFDTGELFF
TRBJ1-1 | TRBV5-4 | NA | few | TGTGCCAGCAGCTTGGCAGGGAACACTGAAGCTTTCTTT | CASSLAGNTEAFF